These T cell receptor beta chains were read from a single sample in a study of cytomegalovirus exposure and HLA in healthy donors. TCRdb's copy holds only in-frame clones and misses some; the assay was immunoSEQ multiplex PCR. The table includes 100,000 to 150,000 clones, under 85% detected once. The sequenced material came from PBMCs. The receptors stem from a human donor in good health. CDR3s include the opening cysteine and the closing phenylalanine or tryptophan. D genes are given only for firm matches. Clone sizes are given selectively: once, few, many, or a class where the clone is expanded.

J | D | size | V | DNA | CDR3
TRBJ2-5 | TRBD1 | few | TRBV18 | TGTGCCAGCTCAGCCACAGGGGACCAAGAGACCCAGTACTTC | CASSATGDQETQYF
TRBJ2-2 | . | few | TRBV10-1 | TGCGCCAGTAGGGGGAATACACACCGGGGAGCTGTTTTT | CASRGNTHRGAVF
TRBJ2-1 | . | . | TRBV9 | TGTGCCAGCAGCGTAGTCAGTAGCCATGAGCAGTTCTTC | CASSVVSSHEQFF
TRBJ2-2 | . | once | TRBV15 | TGTGCCACCAGCAGAGAGGGGAACGGGATGGGGGAGCTGTTTTTT | CATSREGNGMGELFF
TRBJ1-2 | . | few | TRBV5-1 | TGCGCCAGCAGCTTGGGTCTGGAGGGTTCCTATGGCTACACCTTC | CASSLGLEGSYGYTF
TRBJ1-5 | . | . | TRBV7-6 | TGTGCCAGCAGCTTAGGACAAGTCCAGCCCCAGCATTTT | CASSLGQVQPQHF
TRBJ1-5 | TRBD1 | few | TRBV5-6 | TGTGCCAGCAGCTTAGGCCTGGGACAGAGCAATCAGCCCCAGCATTTT | CASSLGLGQSNQPQHF
TRBJ2-7 | TRBD2 | . | TRBV28 | TGTGCCAGCAGCTTTAGCGGGAGGGCCTCGTACGAGCAGTACTTC | CASSFSGRASYEQYF
TRBJ1-1 | . | . | TRBV18 | TGTGCCAGCTCACCACGGCCACTGAACACTGAAGCTTTCTTT | CASSPRPLNTEAFF
TRBJ2-1 | . | . | TRBV7-6 | TGTGCCAGCAGCCCCGGGGCAGGGGACAATGAGCAGTTCTTC | CASSPGAGDNEQFF
TRBJ1-2 | . | few | TRBV7-2 | TGTGCCAGCAGCCGCGGATCGAAGGAGGTTCCGAACACCTTC | CASSRGSKEVPNTF
TRBJ1-2 | . | . | TRBV6-5 | TGTGCCAGCAGTTACTCGGGCTCCGGGATATTTGGCTACACCTTC | CASSYSGSGIFGYTF
TRBJ2-1 | . | . | TRBV21-1 | TGTGCCAGCAGCAAGCCGGACAGTTACAATGAGCAGTTCTTC | CASSKPDSYNEQFF
TRBJ1-2 | TRBD1 | few | TRBV28 | TGTGCCAGCAGTCCGGACAGGATCAACTATGGCTACACCTTC | CASSPDRINYGYTF
TRBJ2-2 | . | . | TRBV19 | TGTGCCAGTAGTATTGGACAGTTGAACACCGGGGAGCTGTTTTTT | CASSIGQLNTGELFF
TRBJ1-2 | . | . | TRBV6-5 | TGTGCCAGCAGACCGCCGGACACCTTC | CASRPPDTF
TRBJ2-1 | . | . | TRBV27 | TGTGCCAGCAGTTTAGTTAGGGGCTCCTACAATGAGCAGTTCTTC | CASSLVRGSYNEQFF
TRBJ2-5 | TRBD1 | . | TRBV18 | TGTGCCGGCTCACCACCAACAGGGGACGCGCAAGAGACCCAGTACTTC | CAGSPPTGDAQETQYF
TRBJ1-2 | TRBD1 | . | TRBV7-9 | TGTGCCAGCAGTTTCCAGAGACCCGGGACAGAGTATGGCTACACCTTC | CASSFQRPGTEYGYTF
TRBJ1-1 | . | . | TRBV29-1 | TGCAGCGCCCCTGGGGCAGCTAGGACTGAAGCTTTCTTT | CSAPGAARTEAFF
TRBJ1-4 | . | once | TRBV18 | TGTGCCAGCTCACCAGTGCAGGCCGCGGGAAAACTGTTTTTT | CASSPVQAAGKLFF
TRBJ2-1 | TRBD1 | . | TRBV29-1 | TGCAGCGTTGATGAACAGGGGGCGACTGAGCAGTTCTTC | CSVDEQGATEQFF
TRBJ1-4 | . | . | TRBV5-1 | TGCGCCAGCAGCCCGGGGGGGTCTAATGAAAAACTGTTTTTT | CASSPGGSNEKLFF
TRBJ2-7 | . | few | TRBV7-9 | TGTGCCAGCAGCTTTTTCCCAGGCCCCTACGAGCAGTACTTC | CASSFFPGPYEQYF
TRBJ1-3 | . | . | TRBV9 | TGTGCCAGCAGCGTGGGGGCCTCAACCACCATATATTTT | CASSVGASTTIYF
TRBJ2-4 | . | . | TRBV2 | TGTGCCAGCAGGGAGAAAAACATTCAGTACTTC | CASREKNIQYF
TRBJ1-6 | . | . | TRBV30 | TGTGCCTGGAGTGTGAGACAGCAGGATTCACCCCTCCACTTT | CAWSVRQQDSPLHF
TRBJ1-1 | . | . | TRBV5-1 | TGCGCCAGCAGCTCCGGGCAGGGCAACACTGAAGCTTTCTTT | CASSSGQGNTEAFF
TRBJ1-4 | . | . | TRBV15 | TGTGCCACCAGCAGAGTCAGGGTAAGGACTAATGAAAAACTGTTTTTT | CATSRVRVRTNEKLFF
TRBJ1-4 | . | . | TRBV28 | TGTGCCAGCAGTTTCCACGGGAATGAAAAACTGTTTTTT | CASSFHGNEKLFF
TRBJ2-1 | TRBD2 | . | TRBV7-9 | TGTTCCAGCCGACTAGCGGGAGGGGGGTTAGGCAATGAGCAGTTCTTC | CSSRLAGGGLGNEQFF
TRBJ1-3 | . | . | TRBV9 | TGTGCCACCACAGGGAGCTCTGGAAACACCATATATTTT | CATTGSSGNTIYF
TRBJ2-7 | . | . | TRBV6-1 | TGTGCCAGCAGTGAAGAGGGTAGGGGCTACGAGCAGTACTTC | CASSEEGRGYEQYF
TRBJ2-7 | TRBD1 | . | TRBV29-1 | TGCAGCGTACGACAGGGGGCCTACGAGCAGTACTTC | CSVRQGAYEQYF
TRBJ1-2 | . | . | TRBV18 | TGTGCCAGCTCACCGGCGGCAGGGGCGGGCTATGGCTACACCTTC | CASSPAAGAGYGYTF
TRBJ1-1 | . | . | TRBV28 | TGTGCCAGCAGAAGAAGACCAGGGAACGAGTTAATGGACACTGAAGCTTTCTTT | CASRRRPGNELMDTEAFF
TRBJ2-6 | TRBD1 | . | TRBV19 | TGTGCCAGTTCACCGGGACAGGGGGCTTCTGGGGCCAACGTCCTGACTTTC | CASSPGQGASGANVLTF
TRBJ1-3 | TRBD1 | . | TRBV7-8 | TGTGCCAGCAGCTCGGGACAGACCGCTGGAAACACCATATATTTT | CASSSGQTAGNTIYF
TRBJ1-3 | TRBD1 | few | TRBV7-2 | TGTGCCAGCAGTCGACAGGGATACTTTGGAAACACCATATATTTT | CASSRQGYFGNTIYF
TRBJ2-4 | TRBD2 | . | TRBV2 | TGTGCCAGCAGTTCCGGACTAGCGGGCGGATCCAAAAACATTCAGTACTTC | CASSSGLAGGSKNIQYF
TRBJ2-3 | . | . | TRBV18 | TGTGCCAGCTCGGGTCAGGCGTATAGCACAGATACGCAGTATTTT | CASSGQAYSTDTQYF
TRBJ1-3 | . | . | TRBV6-5 | TGTGCCAGCAGGAAACCCGAAGCGTCCGGAAACACCATATATTTT | CASRKPEASGNTIYF